This T cell receptor (beta chain) was captured by sequencing in a study of T cells in Graves' hyperthyroidism and ophthalmopathy. This clonotype was seen repeatedly, ten times or more. Its antigen is currently unknown. From germline, CDR1 is SQVTM and CDR2 ANQGSEA. Trimming stripped 4 bases from V and 6 bases from J, with 15 bases between. The CDR3 runs 13 residues. It was RNA transcripts that yielded the amplified TCR beta CDR3 regions. The HTBI set primed first-round TCR CDR3 RT-PCR. Using its own MiXCR run on the multiplex PCR reads, TCRdb lists one record per CDR3 protein. Among some 440,000 distinct CDR3 sequences listed, 15% to 19% were seen once. Study conclusions and caveats: From stable hyperthyroidism, ophthalmopathy was set apart by a 13 V-J model.

The chain has TRBV29-1 and TRBJ1-1; a possible D gene is TRBD1 (6 bases). This TCR came from a woman between 18 and 29 years old with Graves' hyperthyroidism. Material for sequencing was blood. CDR3: CSVGGRGVPEAFF. The CDR3 DNA follows: TGCAGCGTTGGCGGCAGGGGAGTCCCTGAAGCTTTCTTT.